The clone carrying this T cell receptor beta chain was seen more than once but under ten times. Its antigen remains unidentified. A J-beta primer mix and a sample-barcoded 5' primer were used in a second PCR of about 7 to 12 cycles. TCRdb analysed the 5' RACE reads with MiXCR anew, one entry per CDR3 protein. The sample contains around 650,000 distinct CDR3 sequences, 32% of which appear only once. Germline V gene data show CDR1 as MNHNS and CDR2 as SASEGT. The V gene lost 2 bases and the J gene lost 1 base, with 8 bases spanning the gap. The CDR3 runs 14 residues. The data derive from a study of blood T cells in healthy people across ages. Study-wide findings and caveats: The study regarded diversity estimates from one million T cells as underestimates. Higher naive T cell percentage went strongly together with higher TCR beta diversity. Whereas aged donors had fewer naive CD4+ cells, long-lived donors had more of them and higher diversity.

The sequence derives from a woman at least 80 years old in good health. The sequencing input was blood. V is TRBV6-1 and J is TRBJ1-1; the D is unclear. The CDR3: CASSESPGNTEAFF. The CDR3 DNA follows: TGTGCCAGCAGTGAATCTCCGGGGAACACTGAAGCTTTCTTT.